This paragraph reports one T cell receptor beta chain. The data originate from a study of cytomegalovirus exposure and HLA in healthy donors. The PCR contained 60 Vbeta and 13 Jbeta primers. TCRdb keeps only in-frame clones here, not all; method: immunoSEQ multiplex PCR. The table shows under 150,000 clones, with approximately 81% occurring only once. This TCR was sampled from a woman aged 40 to 50 in good health and CMV-seropositive. Sequenced input: PBMCs.

In DNA, the CDR3 is TGTGCCAGCAGCAAAGCTGGGGCGTTGGGCAATCAGCCCCAGCATTTT. This sequence encodes CASSKAGALGNQPQHF. The chain recombines TRBV21-1 with TRBJ1-5; no DNA check was done on the table's D call, TRBD1. TRBV21-1 is a listed pseudogene. The CDR3 totals 16 residues.